The 30 T cell receptor beta chains below were found in one sample sequenced in a study of CD4 and CD8 cells across lung adenocarcinoma regions. TCRdb recomputed calls from the PCR reads with MiXCR, one row per CDR3 protein. The data hold roughly 10,000 distinct CDR3 sequences, with 40% to 60% observed a single time. The sequencing input was CD8+ T cells from the margin of a lung tumor. These receptors all come from a male donor with lung adenocarcinoma. The CD4 and CD8 labels of this study may be unreliable.

This clonotype was recorded at least ten times. The CDR3 reads CASSPWISGGAHEQFF. The CDR3 DNA sequence: TGTGCCAGCAGTCCGTGGATTAGCGGGGGGGCACATGAGCAGTTCTTC. This chain links TRBV6-1 with TRBJ2-1; 11 bases match TRBD2. V dropped 5 bases and J dropped 8; count of bases not matched to a gene: 11. This CDR3 comprises 16 residues. CDR1 MNHNS and CDR2 SASEGT come from the germline V gene.

Notes on this clonotype: Sequence at one end of the junction differs from germline and may be a read error. This rearrangement joins TRBV6-5 to TRBJ2-2, with TRBD2 identical over 11 bases. From germline, CDR1 is MNHEY and CDR2 SVGAGI. The CDR3 extends over 17 amino acids. CDR3 amino acids: CASRYRDPRLAGYELFF. The CDR3 DNA reads as TGTGCCAGCAGATACCGGGACCCCCGACTAGCGGGATATGAGCTGTTCTTT.

This clonotype was observed many times. The CDR3 region has the DNA TGCGCCAGCGTCAACGGCGTAGGGACAGCCGCGGGAGGAGAGACCCAGTACTTC. Protein: CASVNGVGTAAGGETQYF. The V and J genes are TRBV5-1 and TRBJ2-5; tentative D call: TRBD2 (8 bases). The CDR3 is 18 amino acids. Deletions cut 7 bases from V and 4 bases from J, with 29 bases between. CDR1 is SGHRS, CDR2 YFSETQ, per germline.

This clonotype is large. The CDR3 DNA reads as TGTGCCAGCAGTGCCCCGAAGGACTTTCCTCAAGAGACCCAGTACTTC. This encodes CASSAPKDFPQETQYF. J is TRBJ2-5 and V is TRBV25-1; perhaps TRBD2 as D (5 bases). V was clipped by 4 bases and J by 2 bases, with 17 bases between them. The CDR3 sequence is 16 residues long. Per the germline V gene, CDR1 is MGHDK and CDR2 is SYGVNS. Drawing the rest from reference TRBV25-1 and TRBJ2-5, the complete variable domain is EADIYQTPRYLVIGTGKKITLECSQTMGHDKMYWYQQDPGMELHLIHYSYGVNSTEKGDLSSESTVSRIRTEHFPLTLESARPSHTSQYLCASSAPKDFPQETQYFGPGTRLLVL.

This clonotype was seen ten or more times. V is TRBV6-1 and J is TRBJ2-1; possible D gene TRBD1, 6 bases. V was shortened by 3 bases and J by 5 bases, with 11 bases between the two germline ends. This CDR3 has 14 amino acids. Germline assignment: CDR1 MNHNS and CDR2 SASEGT. The CDR3 DNA is TGTGCCAGCAGTGACCGGACAGCACACAATGAGCAGTTCTTC. Translated: CASSDRTAHNEQFF.

Judged by abundance, this clonotype is medium-sized. This chain connects TRBV12-5 to TRBJ2-1; the match to TRBD2 covers 14 bases. The germline V gene encodes CDR1 LGHNT and CDR2 FRNRAP. The CDR3 is made up of 15 amino acids. Trimming cost V 5 bases and J 8 bases; bases outside gene matches: 5. As DNA, the CDR3 is TGTGCTAGTGGTACGGGACTAGCGGGAGAAGATGAGCAGTTCTTC. Amino acid sequence: CASGTGLAGEDEQFF.

This chain uses TRBV7-8 with TRBJ2-1; no reliable D call. V dropped 6 bases and J dropped 3 bases, with 9 bases sitting between them. The CDR3 is made up of 13 amino acids. Germline CDR1 reads SGHVS; CDR2 reads FQNEAQ. The CDR3 bases are TGTGCCAGCAGTACCAGTCTCTACAATGAGCAGTTCTTC. This encodes CASSTSLYNEQFF.

The rearrangement links TRBV5-5 to TRBJ2-1, with D maybe TRBD2 (6 bases). Germline assignment: CDR1 SGHKS and CDR2 YYEKEE (reference sequence). V was trimmed by 4 bases and J by 4 bases, leaving 18 bases between them. This CDR3 is built from 16 residues. CDR3 region: CASSRTLAETYNEQFF. CDR3 coding DNA: TGTGCCAGCAGCCGCACCTTAGCGGAAACGTACAATGAGCAGTTCTTC. Together with reference TRBV5-5 and TRBJ2-1, the CDR3 gives the full variable domain: DAGVTQSPTHLIKTRGQQVTLRCSPISGHKSVSWYQQVLGQGPQFIFQYYEKEERGRGNFPDRFSARQFPNYSSELNVNALLLGDSALYLCASSRTLAETYNEQFFGPGTRLTVL.

Only a few counts were recorded for this clonotype. A much larger clone differs by one base, so this may be a read error. CDR3 in DNA: TGTGCCAGCAGCCAGATCCGGGGCTTGGGACAAGAGACCCAGTTCTTC. This gives the protein CASSQIRGLGQETQFF. The rearrangement joins TRBV7-6 to TRBJ2-1, with a possible D match to TRBD1 (6 bases). This CDR3 contains 16 residues. Trimming took 5 bases from V and 13 from J, leaving 27 bases between them. The germline gives CDR1 SGHVS, CDR2 FNYEAQ.

This clonotype was seen a few times. This may stem from a read error, because a much larger clone lies one nucleotide away. This chain uses TRBV6-1 with TRBJ2-1; tentative D call: TRBD2 (5 bases). Germline assignment: CDR1 MNHNS and CDR2 SASEGT. The germline V and J ends were trimmed by 6 bases and 10 bases, with 19 bases remaining between them. The CDR3 is 14 amino acids. Here the CDR3 reads CASSPRGVTYEQFF. Written as DNA, the CDR3 is TGTGCCAGCAGCCCTCGGGGAGTTACCTACGAGCAGTTCTTC.

The genes are TRBV27 and TRBJ1-5; perhaps TRBD1 as D (6 bases). Trimming removed 4 bases from V and 9 bases from J, with 13 bases in between. The CDR3 is 13 residues long. The germline CDR1 and CDR2 sequences are MNHEY and SMNVEV (reference sequence). CDR3 sequence: CASSWQGSRPQHF. For the CDR3, the DNA is TGTGCCAGCAGTTGGCAGGGGAGTCGGCCCCAGCATTTT.

A note on this clonotype: One end of the junction fails to match germline, which may point to a read error. V is TRBV10-3 and J is TRBJ2-1; no clear D. The CDR3 is made up of 12 amino acids. CDR1 is ENHRY, CDR2 SYGVKD, per germline. The CDR3 DNA reads as TGTCCCCGGGCTCTGAGCACCAATGAGCAGTTCTTT. This codes for CPRALSTNEQFF.

The chain employs TRBV6-1 and TRBJ2-2; 8 bases agree with TRBD2. Germline CDR1 is MNHNS and CDR2 is SASEGT. The ends lost 6 bases at V and 10 bases at J; junction bases unmatched: 13. The CDR3 totals 15 residues. The CDR3 DNA sequence: TGTGCCAGCAGCCACCCTGTAGCGGGGTACAAGGAGCTGTTTTTT. Its translation is CASSHPVAGYKELFF.

The chain has TRBV25-1 and TRBJ2-3; D remains ambiguous. TRBJ2-7 explains the end of the DNA better; the J call may be wrong. Germline loops: CDR1 MGHDK, CDR2 SYGVNS. This CDR3 contains 12 residues. The DNA for the CDR3 is TGTGCCTCTAGGAGCTCCTACAATGAGCAGTACTTC. Its translation: CASRSSYNEQYF.

This chain joins TRBV10-3 and TRBJ2-1; TRBD1 matches 10 bases. The ends lost 6 bases at V and 7 bases at J; junction bases unmatched: 12. This CDR3 comprises 16 residues. Germline V CDR1 and CDR2: ENHRY, SYGVKD. The CDR3, as DNA: TGTGCCATCAGAGGGACAGGGGAAATGCGGGGGAATGAGCAGTTCTTC. This translates into CAIRGTGEMRGNEQFF.

This clonotype occurred a few times. The chain employs TRBV10-1 and TRBJ2-7; D call uncertain. The CDR3 is made up of 14 amino acids. V shed 4 bases and J shed 2 bases, with 12 bases lying between them. Germline assignment: CDR1 WNHNN and CDR2 SYGVQD (reference sequence). The CDR3 spells CASSGVEPPYEQYF. The CDR3 DNA reads as TGCGCCAGCAGTGGGGTCGAGCCACCCTACGAGCAGTACTTC.

This clonotype was seen only a few times. V gene TRBV6-1 combines with J gene TRBJ1-3; D is unclear. Germline V lookup: CDR1 MNHNS, CDR2 SASEGT. The CDR3 is 13 amino acids. V was clipped by 5 bases and J by 2 bases, with 7 bases between them. This chain's CDR3 is CASSRAAGNTIYF. CDR3 DNA sequence: TGTGCCAGCAGTCGGGCCGCTGGAAACACCATATATTTT.

This clonotype was detected a few times. V is TRBV10-2 and J is TRBJ2-5; TRBD1 or TRBD2 may be the D gene (5 bases each). V gave up 2 bases and J gave up 3 bases, with 10 bases separating them. Germline assignment: CDR1 WSHSY and CDR2 SAAADI. This CDR3 spans 14 amino acids. In DNA, the CDR3 is TGCGCCAGCAGTGAGCCGGGGCCCGAAGAGACCCAGTACTTC. Protein product: CASSEPGPEETQYF.

In its sample, this clonotype was seen a few times. A much larger clone lies one base from this, so it may be a read error. This chain joins TRBV10-2 and TRBJ2-1; D tentatively fits TRBD1 or TRBD2 (6 bases each). The CDR3 loop spans 13 amino acids. CDR1 WSHSY and CDR2 SAAADI come from the germline V gene. Trimming removed 8 bases at V and 13 bases at J, with 21 bases between. The DNA of the CDR3 is TGCGCCAGCCCTGAGGAGGGGGGCGAGACCCAGTTCTTC. This translates into CASPEEGGETQFF.

The chain is built from TRBV5-1 and TRBJ2-1, with 8 bases aligning to TRBD2. The CDR3 sequence is 15 residues long. V was clipped by 2 bases and J by 3 bases; unmatched bases: 4. Germline V CDR1 and CDR2: SGHRS, YFSETQ. In DNA form, the CDR3 reads TGCGCCAGCAGCTTTTCAGCGGGAGACTACAATGAGCAGTTCTTC. Translated: CASSFSAGDYNEQFF.

In this sample, this clonotype turned up a few times. The gene calls are TRBV24-1 and TRBJ2-1; 8 bases are a match to TRBD2. This CDR3 region has 13 residues. CDR1 KGHDR and CDR2 SFDVKD come from the germline V gene. V lost 6 bases and J lost 8; bases outside the gene matches: 5. CDR3 residues: CATSIAGSDEQFF. The CDR3 nucleotides read TGTGCCACCAGTATAGCGGGGTCCGATGAGCAGTTCTTC.

The V gene is TRBV27, the J gene TRBJ1-2; D is uncertain. The germline gives CDR1 MNHEY, CDR2 SMNVEV (reference sequence). Trimming cost V 5 bases and J 8 bases, with 9 bases left between them. The CDR3 sequence is 11 residues long. Written as DNA, the CDR3 is TGTGCCAGCAGTCCAGGCAACGGCTACACCTTC. Translated, it gives CASSPGNGYTF.

A remark on this clonotype: This likely comes from a read error, as the CDR3 has no conserved phenylalanine or tryptophan at its end. No DNA is shown, since the ends of the CDR3 on it are uncertain; the CDR3 is the one TCRdb lists. This chain connects TRBV6-5 to TRBJ2-1; no DNA check was done on the table's D call, TRBD2. Germline V gene lookup returns CDR1 MNHEY and CDR2 SVGAGI. Counting both end residues, the CDR3 totals 24 amino acids. The CDR3 sequence is CASSYSTALQGRLLSAPQISSACS.

For the CDR3, the DNA is TGTGCCAGCAGTGAAGCGCATGGCAGATACGAGCAGTACTTC. Its translation is CASSEAHGRYEQYF. This chain links TRBV6-1 with TRBJ2-5; D is undetermined. The assigned J gene may be wrong: the sequence end matches TRBJ2-7 better. From germline, CDR1 is MNHNS and CDR2 SASEGT. CDR3 length equals 14 residues.

On this clonotype itself: At one of its ends the junction is not consistent with the germline gene, which may arise from a read error. V usage is TRBV12-3 or TRBV12-4 and J usage is TRBJ2-3; no definite D call. The CDR3 has 15 residues. This chain's CDR3 is CASSFGLWAKDTQYF. As DNA, the CDR3 is TGTGCCAGCAGTTTTGGGCTATGGGCCAAAGATACTCAGTATTTT.

Turning to this clonotype: The junction departs from germline at one end; a sequencing error may be responsible. The chain recombines TRBV6-1 with TRBJ2-1, with a weak D call TRBD2 (6 bases). CDR3 length: 15 residues. CDR1 MNHNS and CDR2 SASEGT come from the germline V gene. The CDR3 DNA sequence: TGTGCCAGCAGTGAACAGGCCCAGTGGGGGGATGCGCAGTACTTT. It encodes CASSEQAQWGDAQYF.

V is TRBV6-1 and J is TRBJ2-5, with TRBD2 matching 9 bases. The CDR3 runs 15 residues. Losses at the gene ends were 5 bases for V and 4 bases for J; bases not matched to a gene: 8. The germline V gene has CDR1 MNHNS and CDR2 SASEGT. The CDR3 protein is CASSRGSGGIETQYF. CDR3 nucleotides: TGTGCCAGCAGTCGGGGGAGCGGGGGGATAGAGACCCAGTACTTC.

The CDR3 loop is CASSLLCYNEQFF. CDR3 DNA sequence: TGTGCCAGCAGTTTACTCTGCTACAATGAGCAGTTCTTC. This rearrangement joins TRBV12-3 or TRBV12-4 to TRBJ2-1; D unclear. Trimming shortened V by 2 bases and J by 3 bases, and 5 bases separated the two germline ends. This CDR3 comprises 13 residues.

In this sample, this clonotype turned up a few times. V is TRBV3-1 and J is TRBJ2-3; 8 positions agree with TRBD2. V lost 1 base to trimming and J lost 3 bases; unmatched junction nucleotides: 0. Germline loops: CDR1 LGHDT, CDR2 YNNKEL (reference sequence). This CDR3 contains 14 residues. CDR3 region: CASSQAGGTDTQYF. The DNA of the CDR3 is TGTGCCAGCAGCCAAGCGGGGGGGACAGATACGCAGTATTTT.

This chain uses TRBV7-9 with TRBJ2-7; the match to TRBD2 covers 8 bases. Looked up from germline, CDR1 is SEHNR and CDR2 is FQNEAQ (reference sequence). CDR3 size: 14 residues. Trimming cost V 1 base and J 4 bases; bases outside gene matches: 3. The DNA for the CDR3 is TGTGCCAGCAGCTTAGGAGCGGGGGTGTACGAGCAGTACTTC. Its translation is CASSLGAGVYEQYF.